These 6 T cell receptor beta chains originate from one sample sequenced in a study of blood T cell repertoires in COVID-19. This table comes from immunoSEQ multiplex PCR, and its TCRdb copy is limited to in-frame clones, with some not included. Of 250,000 to 350,000 clones in the sample, 90% were seen once. Material: peripheral blood. The receptor set was obtained from a woman aged 25 to 39 with COVID-19, enrolled during active disease.

The rearrangement uses TRBV28 and TRBJ1-6, with D unclear. Germline-derived CDR1 and CDR2 are MDHEN and SYDVKM. V lost 7 bases, J lost 3 bases, and 7 bases lay in between. CDR3 length equals 13 residues. The CDR3 nucleotides read TGTGCCAGCATGACACTCTATAATTCACCCCTCCACTTT. Protein sequence: CASMTLYNSPLHF.

This chain uses TRBV10-1 with TRBJ2-1; 11 bases are a match to TRBD2. CDR1 and CDR2 (germline): WNHNN, SYGVQD (reference sequence). After removal of 3 bases from V and 6 bases from J, the junction contained 10 bases not matched to a gene. The CDR3 consists of 17 residues. CDR3 bases: TGCGCCAGCAGTGACCTCCGACTAGCGGGAACCACCAATGAGCAGTTCTTC. It translates to CASSDLRLAGTTNEQFF.

The chain employs TRBV19 and TRBJ2-1; 12 bases map to TRBD2. Germline CDR1 reads LNHDA; CDR2 reads SQIVND (reference sequence). Losses at the gene ends were 4 bases for V and 0 bases for J; bases not matched to a gene: 10. The CDR3 consists of 19 residues. CDR3 in DNA: TGTGCCAGTAGTACTCGACTAGCGGGAGCGATAAGCTCCTACAATGAGCAGTTCTTC. Amino acid sequence: CASSTRLAGAISSYNEQFF.

The gene calls are TRBV18 and TRBJ1-1; D ambiguous. V was pared by 2 bases and J by 0 bases, with 4 bases between. This CDR3 is 13 amino acids long. Germline loops: CDR1 KGHSH, CDR2 LQKENI. The CDR3 protein is CASSPEMNTEAFF. DNA of the CDR3: TGTGCCAGCTCACCAGAGATGAACACTGAAGCTTTCTTT.

The chain couples TRBV7-2 to TRBJ1-6; a weak D match, TRBD1 (5 bases). There are 18 residues in the CDR3. In germline, CDR1 is SGHTA, CDR2 FQGNSA. V lost 3 bases to trimming and J lost 0 bases, with 15 bases between them. CDR3 sequence reads: CASSFRGLSLSYNSPLHF. In DNA, the CDR3 is TGTGCCAGCAGCTTTAGGGGACTTTCGCTCTCCTATAATTCACCCCTCCACTTT.

V and J are TRBV19 and TRBJ1-1; no definite D call. V was clipped by 9 bases and J by 1 base, with 12 bases between them. This CDR3 is 13 amino acids long. Germline CDR1 LNHDA, CDR2 SQIVND (reference sequence). This CDR3 reads CASIGDRNTEAFF. CDR3 nucleotide sequence: TGTGCCAGCATCGGGGATAGGAACACTGAAGCTTTCTTT.